This TCR beta chain was recorded in a study of blood T cell repertoires in COVID-19. Per the authors' pipeline: Estimated nucleated cell counts came from reference gene primer amplification. Repertoires were generated with immunoSEQ multiplex PCR, while TCRdb's copy carries only in-frame clones and drops some. V and J calls and clone size are as listed in that table; D and trimming were resolved from the DNA. Of about 250,000 clones listed, around 90% were seen once; the top ten hold about 6%. Allocation to cohorts depended on clinical history reported by the participants. Unmatched junction bases numbered 5, after V lost 5 bases and J lost 5 bases. The CDR3 totals 13 residues. Germline loops: CDR1 SGHTA, CDR2 FQGNSA.

This clonotype was sampled from a woman aged 25-40 years with acute COVID-19. The sequenced sample was PBMCs or T cells enriched from blood (not recorded which). This chain links TRBV7-2 with TRBJ1-2, with 7 bases identical to TRBD1. The CDR3 loop is CASSRPGQYGYTF. CDR3 coding DNA: TGTGCCAGCAGCCGACCGGGACAGTATGGCTACACCTTC. Drawing the rest from reference TRBV7-2 and TRBJ1-2, the complete variable domain is GAGVSQSPSNKVTEKGKDVELRCDPISGHTALYWYRQSLGQGLEFLIYFQGNSAPDKSGLPSDRFSAERTGGSVSTLTIQRTQQEDSAVYLCASSRPGQYGYTFGSGTRLTVV.